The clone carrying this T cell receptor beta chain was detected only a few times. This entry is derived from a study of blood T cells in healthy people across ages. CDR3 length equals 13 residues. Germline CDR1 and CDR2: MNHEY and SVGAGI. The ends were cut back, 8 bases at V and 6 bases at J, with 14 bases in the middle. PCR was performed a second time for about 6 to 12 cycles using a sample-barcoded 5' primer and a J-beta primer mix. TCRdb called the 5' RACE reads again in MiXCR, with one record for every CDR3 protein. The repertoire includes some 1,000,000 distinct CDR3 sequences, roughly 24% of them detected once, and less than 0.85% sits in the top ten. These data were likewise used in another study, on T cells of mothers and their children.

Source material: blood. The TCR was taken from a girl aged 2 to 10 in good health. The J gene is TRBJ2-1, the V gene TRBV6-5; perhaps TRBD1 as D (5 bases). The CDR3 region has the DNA TGTGCCAGCGCCTTAGGGGCGGCCAATGAGCAGTTCTTC. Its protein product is CASALGAANEQFF.